The source of this T cell receptor beta chain is a study of persistence of HIV-infected CD4 T cells. A remark on this clone: Its cognate antigen is unknown.

CDR3 size: 16 residues. The junction had 8 bases not matched to a gene; V was cut back by 3 bases and J by 9 bases. CDR1 is SGHTS, CDR2 YDEGEE, per germline. The libraries were made with immunoSEQ version 4 in survey mode. The data were produced by immunoSEQ multiplex PCR, yet TCRdb's version contains in-frame clones alone and is incomplete. Counted here are just over 35,000 clones, roughly 84% occurring once; the ten biggest clones make up around 5.4%. The stimulus was an HIV-1 Gag 15-mer peptide pool, 0.8 to 1 ug/peptide/mL. CD40L-negative CD69-negative CD45RO-high memory CD4+ T cells were sorted as populations depleted of antigen-responding cells.

Material: cultured CD4+ T cells from PBMCs, obtained from a patient who received antiretroviral therapy. The clonotype comes from an adult with HIV. The donor label of this sample is uncertain. This chain uses TRBV5-8 with TRBJ2-1, with 14 bases fitting TRBD2. CDR3 loop: CASSSGLAGAGGEQFF. In DNA, the CDR3 is TGTGCCAGCAGCTCGGGACTAGCGGGGGCCGGGGGTGAGCAGTTCTTC.